Below, one T cell receptor beta chain is given with its context. Its antigen is undetermined. The data belong to a study of shared clonotypes between healthy human individuals. Study-level points and caveats: Compared with memory subsets, naive subsets generally had larger estimated richness.

Generated by immunoSEQ multiplex PCR, the TCRdb table keeps only in-frame clones and is missing some. The sample holds about 1.5 million clones, 95% to 99% seen once. The TCR comes from a man in his thirties or forties in good health. The sequencing input was naive CD4+ T cells sorted from blood. Subset specified: CD45RA+ positively selected.

CDR3 in DNA: TGTGCCAGCAGTCAGGGACCGAATACGCAGTATTTT. It encodes CASSQGPNTQYF. V usage is TRBV14 and J usage is TRBJ2-3; tentatively, D is TRBD1 or TRBD2 (5 bases each). Trimming pared 6 bases from V and 7 bases from J, leaving 11 bases between. Germline CDR1 and CDR2: SGHDN and FVKESK. The CDR3 runs to 12 residues.